Sequencing of this T cell receptor beta chain was carried out in a study of cytomegalovirus exposure and HLA in healthy donors. This clone has just one count. What it binds is unknown. With 60 Vbeta and 13 Jbeta primers, the PCR was carried out. The repertoire was sequenced with immunoSEQ multiplex PCR; TCRdb's copy has only in-frame clones and lacks some. Among 150,000 to 250,000 clones listed, less than 80% were seen once. Study conclusions and caveats: Previously analyzed data showed that most TCR beta V segments were productive at a frequency of about 87% or about 30%. Later work showed greater clonal expansion in HLA-associated TCR beta chains than in equally common others.

V was clipped by 7 bases and J by 0 bases, with 9 bases between them. The V gene's germline CDR1 is MNHEY and CDR2 SVGAGI. The CDR3 is made up of 13 amino acids. The source of this sequence is a woman in her twenties or thirties in good health and CMV-seropositive. The specimen was PBMCs. This chain joins TRBV6-5 and TRBJ1-2, with D unclear. CDR3 DNA: TGTGCCAGCACTTCGCGGCCTAACTATGGCTACACCTTC. Protein: CASTSRPNYGYTF.